This is a list of T cell receptor beta chains from one sample in a study of early T cells in non-severe SARS-CoV-2 infection. TCRdb fed the 5' RACE reads into MiXCR, producing one record per CDR3 protein. The sample shows approximately 120,000 distinct CDR3 sequences, 15% of them seen only once. Sequencing was done on a sample of whole blood. These TCRs come from an adult who was a healthcare worker with PCR-confirmed SARS-CoV-2 infection or an uninfected control (not recorded which). Both conserved end residues are part of each CDR3. Each record gives: V gene, clone size, J gene, D gene, CDR3 protein, CDR3 DNA. The D gene is left open where the match is weak. Where a row states a size, it is once, few, many or the class of an expanded clone; other rows omit it.

>TRBV10-1|-|TRBJ2-2|-
CASSVTPSGELFF
TGCGCCAGCAGTGTGACCCCCAGCGGGGAGCTGTTTTTT
>TRBV3-1|few|TRBJ2-3|-
CASRSRGASTDTQYF
TGTGCCAGCAGGTCCAGGGGTGCTAGCACAGATACGCAGTATTTT
>TRBV20-1|-|TRBJ1-1|TRBD1
CSAGTGAEAFF
TGCAGTGCGGGGACAGGGGCAGAAGCTTTCTTT
>TRBV10-2|few|TRBJ2-1|TRBD2
CASWGLAGGNEQFF
TGCGCCAGTTGGGGGCTAGCGGGAGGCAATGAGCAGTTCTTC
>TRBV7-2|-|TRBJ1-1|-
CASRSAPNTEAFF
TGTGCCAGCAGAAGTGCCCCGAACACTGAAGCTTTCTTT
>TRBV6-6|many|TRBJ1-6|-
CASSYSEYNSPLHF
TGTGCCAGCAGTTACTCGGAATATAATTCACCCCTCCACTTT
>TRBV20-1|-|TRBJ2-6|-
CSAREGSGANVLTF
TGCAGTGCTAGAGAGGGGTCCGGGGCCAACGTCCTGACTTTC
>TRBV4-1|-|TRBJ2-6|-
CASSQDLTGIGANVLTF
TGCGCCAGCAGCCAAGACCTGACAGGCATAGGGGCCAACGTCCTGACTTTC
>TRBV30|few|TRBJ1-2|-
CAWSVRAGYGYTF
TGTGCCTGGAGTGTACGGGCAGGCTATGGCTACACCTTC
>TRBV19|few|TRBJ1-2|-
CASSIDRVGYTF
TGTGCCAGTAGTATTGACCGGGTCGGCTACACCTTC
>TRBV4-1|-|TRBJ2-3|-
CASSQGVADTQYF
TGCGCCAGCAGCCAGGGGGTGGCAGATACGCAGTATTTT
>TRBV12-3/TRBV12-4|many|TRBJ2-3|TRBD1
CASRTGQGSFGSTDTQYF
TGTGCCAGCAGGACGGGACAGGGAAGTTTCGGTAGCACAGATACGCAGTATTTT
>TRBV10-3|-|TRBJ2-2|-
CAISESPRSTGELFF
TGTGCCATCAGTGAGTCGCCTAGGAGCACCGGGGAGCTGTTTTTT
>TRBV12-3/TRBV12-4|few|TRBJ1-3|-
CASSLGANSGNTIYF
TGTGCCAGCAGTTTAGGCGCCAACTCTGGAAACACCATATATTTT
>TRBV7-9|few|TRBJ1-6|-
CASSTQSSYNSPLHF
TGTGCCAGCAGCACCCAGAGCTCCTATAATTCACCCCTCCACTTT
>TRBV29-1|many|TRBJ1-2|-
CSVDFLDGYTF
TGCAGCGTTGATTTTCTTGACGGCTACACCTTC
>TRBV5-1|few|TRBJ1-3|-
CASSLETDGNTIYF
TGCGCCAGCAGCTTGGAGACAGACGGAAACACCATATATTTT
>TRBV10-3|many|TRBJ2-3|TRBD1
CAMKDREDKDTQYF
TGTGCCATGAAGGACAGGGAAGACAAAGATACGCAGTATTTT
>TRBV5-1|few|TRBJ1-2|-
CASSLDTGGRYGYTF
TGCGCCAGCAGCTTGGATACGGGAGGGAGGTATGGCTACACCTTC
>TRBV27|many|TRBJ1-2|-
CASSRDGNYGYTF
TGTGCCAGCAGCAGAGACGGGAACTATGGCTACACCTTC
>TRBV11-1|few|TRBJ1-1|-
CASIGEGGTEAFF
TGTGCCAGCATAGGGGAAGGGGGCACTGAAGCTTTCTTT
>TRBV10-3|-|TRBJ1-2|-
CAISEILGEGYTF
TGTGCCATCAGTGAGATCCTGGGAGAGGGCTACACCTTC
>TRBV5-4|-|TRBJ2-6|TRBD2
CASSREGPGANVLTF
TGTGCCAGCAGCCGGGAGGGGCCGGGGGCCAACGTCCTGACTTTC
>TRBV7-6|few|TRBJ1-2|TRBD1
CASSSGQGVIFGYTF
TGTGCCAGCAGCTCGGGACAGGGGGTTATCTTTGGCTACACCTTC
>TRBV12-3/TRBV12-4|-|TRBJ2-3|-
CASSKGTHTDTQYF
TGTGCCAGCAGTAAAGGAACCCACACAGATACGCAGTATTTT
>TRBV14|many|TRBJ2-5|-
CASSQDSGSSETQYF
TGTGCCAGCAGCCAAGATTCAGGGTCAAGCGAGACCCAGTACTTC
>TRBV12-3/TRBV12-4|-|TRBJ1-5|-
CASRGPGNQPQHF
TGTGCCAGCCGGGGGCCCGGAAATCAGCCCCAGCATTTT
>TRBV5-1|few|TRBJ2-7|TRBD1
CASSLQGRYEQYF
TGCGCCAGCAGCTTACAGGGGCGGTACGAGCAGTACTTC
>TRBV12-3/TRBV12-4|-|TRBJ1-2|-
CASSLDGGDGYTF
TGTGCCAGCAGTTTAGATGGGGGCGATGGCTACACCTTC
>TRBV11-2|-|TRBJ2-1|TRBD1
CASSLRYRGFVNEQFF
TGTGCCAGCAGCTTACGATACAGGGGATTCGTCAATGAGCAGTTCTTC
>TRBV30|-|TRBJ1-2|-
CAWSTGVYGYTF
TGTGCCTGGAGTACGGGGGTATATGGCTACACCTTC
>TRBV2|few|TRBJ2-5|-
CASSERETQYF
TGTGCCAGCAGTGAAAGAGAGACCCAGTACTTC
>TRBV5-6|many|TRBJ2-5|-
CASSRGLNQETQYF
TGTGCCAGCAGCCGGGGACTGAATCAAGAGACCCAGTACTTC
>TRBV4-1|-|TRBJ1-1|-
CASSHTTGGAFF
TGCGCCAGCAGCCACACAACCGGAGGTGCTTTCTTT
>TRBV20-1|-|TRBJ1-5|TRBD1
CSALTGISNQPQHF
TGCAGTGCCCTGACAGGGATTAGCAATCAGCCCCAGCATTTT
>TRBV25-1|-|TRBJ2-3|-
CASSATKPSTDTQYF
TGTGCCAGCAGTGCAACTAAACCTAGCACAGATACGCAGTATTTT
>TRBV5-5|few|TRBJ1-2|TRBD1
CASSRTDRAYYGYTF
TGTGCCAGCAGCAGAACCGACAGGGCTTACTATGGCTACACCTTC
>TRBV20-1|-|TRBJ2-1|-
CSASTYRGYNEQFF
TGCAGTGCATCTACCTACAGAGGTTACAATGAGCAGTTCTTC
>TRBV29-1|medium-sized|TRBJ2-3|TRBD1
CSGGQDLTDTQYF
TGCAGCGGTGGACAGGACCTCACAGATACGCAGTATTTT
>TRBV7-2|-|TRBJ2-1|TRBD2
CASSSRTSGDEQFF
TGTGCCAGCAGCTCCCGGACTAGCGGGGATGAGCAGTTCTTC
>TRBV7-9|-|TRBJ2-3|TRBD2
CASSSRGSTDTQYF
TGTGCCAGCAGCTCGCGGGGGAGCACAGATACGCAGTATTTT
>TRBV9|many|TRBJ2-1|TRBD2
CASSHRAGTNYNEQFF
TGTGCCAGCAGCCATCGAGCGGGGACTAACTACAATGAGCAGTTCTTC